This T cell receptor (beta chain) was observed in a study of blood T cell repertoires in COVID-19. Whole-study context: Nucleic acid was either cDNA or gDNA, and it came from T cells, B-cell-depleted T cells, or PBMCs.

In the authors' methods: Researchers report that nucleated cell counts were estimated from reference gene primer amplification. TCRdb's table, derived via immunoSEQ multiplex PCR, lists solely in-frame clones and lacks some. That table gives V, J and clone size, and the DNA gave D and trimming. The sample carries over 250,000 clones, about four fifths recorded once. This TCR derives from a woman aged 45-59 years who had recovered from COVID-19. The sequencing input was peripheral blood.

The CDR3 DNA reads TGTGCCAGCTCACCAAAAAACGGACAGAACACCGGGGAGCTGTTTTTT. It translates to CASSPKNGQNTGELFF. The chain combines TRBV18 with TRBJ2-2; a possible D gene is TRBD1 (5 bases). There are 16 residues in the CDR3. With 2 bases removed from V and 1 base from J, the gap between germline ends came to 11 bases. Germline V lookup: CDR1 KGHSH, CDR2 LQKENI.